The present entry profiles one T cell receptor beta chain with its context. The sample has other DNA sequences that encode this CDR3 too. The data derive from a study of T cell changes during pregnancy in multiple sclerosis. This table comes from immunoSEQ multiplex PCR, and its TCRdb copy is limited to in-frame clones, with some not included. The table shows about 44,000 clones, with around 89% occurring only once. This CDR3 has 16 amino acids. The germline gives CDR1 MNHEY, CDR2 SVGAGI. Trimming removed 0 bases from V and 9 bases from J; junction bases left unmatched: 5. J is TRBJ2-1 and V is TRBV6-5; 13 nucleotides line up with TRBD2. This TCR was recovered from a female donor with multiple sclerosis, enrolled in a pregnancy study. The input for sequencing was CD4+ T cells from peripheral blood mononuclear cells, taken after pregnancy. DNA for the CDR3: TGTGCCAGCAGTTACTCTGGACTAGCGGGAGTCAGTGAGCAGTTCTTC. Residues: CASSYSGLAGVSEQFF.